These 28 T cell receptor beta chains share one sample of origin, sequenced in a study of shared clonotypes between healthy human individuals. Sequencing was performed with immunoSEQ multiplex PCR; in TCRdb, only in-frame clones are kept and a portion is missing. The sample carries about 2.4 million clones, over 85% recorded once. Sample: naive CD4+ T cells from PBMCs. Indicated subset: CD45RA+ positively selected. All receptors derive from a man aged 18-30 years in good health. Some clones in this sample may be carry-over from other donors' samples.

V is TRBV21-1 and J is TRBJ1-5; the D segment call TRBD1 is taken from the table without a DNA check. TRBV21-1 is annotated as a pseudogene. The CDR3 spans 14 residues. CDR3 sequence: CASSKESGNQPQHF. In nucleotides, the CDR3 is TGTGCCAGCAGCAAAGAGTCAGGCAATCAGCCCCAGCATTTT.

The rearrangement uses TRBV5-1 and TRBJ2-7, with D tentatively TRBD2 (5 bases). Per germline, CDR1 SGHRS and CDR2 YFSETQ. The CDR3 sequence is 17 residues long. V was trimmed by 0 bases and J by 1 base, leaving 17 bases between them. CDR3 protein: CASSLGFSAGSSYEQYF. In nucleotides, the CDR3 is TGCGCCAGCAGCTTGGGGTTCTCGGCGGGTTCTTCCTACGAGCAGTACTTC.

In nucleotides, the CDR3 is TGTGCCAGCAGTTATTCCCGAGGGGGTGACACTGAAGCTTTCTTT. Translating it yields CASSYSRGGDTEAFF. The V and J genes are TRBV6-5 and TRBJ1-1; tentative D call: TRBD1 (6 bases). Deletions cut 3 bases from V and 3 bases from J, with 14 bases between. The length of the CDR3 is 15 residues. Per the germline V gene, CDR1 is MNHEY and CDR2 is SVGAGI.

This chain connects TRBV6-5 to TRBJ1-4; 7 bases map to TRBD1. From germline, CDR1 is MNHEY and CDR2 SVGAGI. CDR3 size: 16 residues. Trimming removed 2 bases from V and 6 bases from J; junction bases left unmatched: 9. The chain's CDR3 is CASSYRIQGLDEKLFF. CDR3 in DNA: TGTGCCAGCAGTTACCGGATACAGGGGTTGGATGAAAAACTGTTTTTT.

This chain joins TRBV29-1 and TRBJ2-5, with 15 bases matching TRBD2. V lost 4 bases to trimming and J lost 5 bases; unmatched junction nucleotides: 8. The length of the CDR3 is 16 residues. CDR1 is SQVTM, CDR2 ANQGSEA, per germline. The CDR3: CSVGTSGRAPEETQYF. CDR3 bases: TGCAGCGTTGGGACTAGCGGGAGGGCCCCAGAGGAGACCCAGTACTTC.

This chain connects TRBV18 to TRBJ2-7, with D possibly being TRBD1 (6 bases). Germline assignment: CDR1 KGHSH and CDR2 LQKENI. The CDR3 runs to 12 residues. V lost 9 bases and J lost 0, with 9 bases in between. CDR3 sequence: CASGQSSYEQYF. The CDR3 nucleotides read TGTGCCAGTGGACAGAGCTCCTACGAGCAGTACTTC. The full variable domain, in which reference TRBV18 and TRBJ2-7 provide the parts outside the CDR3, is NAGVMQNPRHLVRRRGQEARLRCSPMKGHSHVYWYRQLPEEGLKFMVYLQKENIIDESGMPKERFSAEFPKEGPSILRIQQVVRGDSAAYFCASGQSSYEQYFGPGTRLTVT.

The chain recombines TRBV28 with TRBJ2-3; 14 bases agree with TRBD2. The CDR3 is 16 residues long. The trim removed 6 bases at V and 3 bases at J, leaving 5 bases unmatched. CDR1 is MDHEN, CDR2 SYDVKM, per germline. The CDR3 DNA reads as TGTGCCAGCAGCATGGGGACTAGCGGGAGTACAGATACGCAGTATTTT. Its translation is CASSMGTSGSTDTQYF.

This chain joins TRBV15 and TRBJ2-7; unclear D gene. The CDR3 totals 14 residues. Germline V gives CDR1 LNHNV, CDR2 YYDKDF (reference sequence). V lost 10 bases to trimming and J lost 1 base, with 17 bases between them. The CDR3 nucleotides are TGTGCCATCGGACCGGGCCTCCTTTCCTACGAGCAGTACTTC. Translating it yields CAIGPGLLSYEQYF.

The rearrangement links TRBV13 to TRBJ2-4; tentatively, D is TRBD1 (5 bases). The length of the CDR3 is 14 residues. The germline V gene has CDR1 PRHDT and CDR2 FYEKMQ (reference sequence). Trimming took 5 bases from V and 7 from J, leaving 15 bases between them. DNA for the CDR3: TGTGCCAGCAGCCCCGTGGGGCTTAGCAACATTCAGTACTTC. Its protein product is CASSPVGLSNIQYF.

Points on this clone: The sample has other DNA sequences that encode this CDR3 too. This rearrangement joins TRBV4-3 to TRBJ2-5; no firm D call. The germline V gene has CDR1 LGHNA and CDR2 YSLEER. Deletions cut 0 bases from V and 5 bases from J, with 7 bases between. CDR3 length equals 13 residues. Here the CDR3 DNA reads TGCGCCAGCAGCCAAGATCGTGGGGAGACCCAGTACTTC. Protein sequence: CASSQDRGETQYF.

The rearrangement joins TRBV10-3 to TRBJ1-5, with D uncertain. V lost 0 bases, J lost 7 bases, and 13 bases lay in between. CDR1 is ENHRY, CDR2 SYGVKD, per germline. The CDR3 is made up of 15 amino acids. CDR3 DNA sequence: TGTGCCATCAGTGAGTCGAAGGGTGACGGACAGCCCCAGCATTTT. Protein product: CAISESKGDGQPQHF.

This chain joins TRBV5-1 and TRBJ2-3; D is unclear. CDR1 and CDR2 from the germline V gene are SGHRS and YFSETQ. V lost 0 bases and J 5 bases, leaving 13 bases between the germline ends. The CDR3 sequence is 15 residues long. CDR3 in DNA: TGCGCCAGCAGCTTGGCCAGCTCTCATCGAGATACGCAGTATTTT. Translated, it gives CASSLASSHRDTQYF.

This chain links TRBV15 with TRBJ2-5; 10 bases align to TRBD2. The length of the CDR3 is 17 residues. The trim removed 2 bases at V and 2 bases at J, leaving 8 bases unmatched. The germline CDR1 and CDR2 sequences are LNHNV and YYDKDF (reference sequence). CDR3 region: CATSRSLAGAGQETQYF. The CDR3 bases are TGTGCCACCAGCAGATCCCTAGCGGGAGCGGGGCAAGAGACCCAGTACTTC.

This clone has a handful of counts. Different DNA sequences within this sample yield the same CDR3. The chain links TRBV27 to TRBJ1-1; TRBD1 might be the D (6 bases). The CDR3 has 13 residues. Trimming left V 2 bases short and J 5 bases short, with 9 bases between. CDR1 is MNHEY, CDR2 SMNVEV, per germline (reference sequence). The CDR3 here is CASSLSRGTEAFF. CDR3 nucleotide sequence: TGTGCCAGCAGTTTAAGCAGGGGTACTGAAGCTTTCTTT.

The chain joins TRBV6-1 to TRBJ1-2; weak D call: TRBD1 (5 bases). The CDR3 runs 16 residues. The ends were cut back, 0 bases at V and 7 bases at J, with 18 bases in the middle. The germline CDR1 and CDR2 sequences are MNHNS and SASEGT. In DNA form, the CDR3 reads TGTGCCAGCAGTGAAGCCCCCAGGGTCCCGGTGGGTGGCTACACCTTC. It encodes CASSEAPRVPVGGYTF.

V usage is TRBV18 and J usage is TRBJ2-2, with 7 nucleotides matching TRBD1. Trimming at V came to 4 bases and at J to 7 bases, leaving 3 bases not matched to a gene. Germline CDR1 and CDR2: KGHSH and LQKENI. The CDR3 has 13 residues. Written as DNA, the CDR3 is TGTGCCAGCTCACTCGGACAGGTCGGGGAGCTGTTTTTT. This sequence encodes CASSLGQVGELFF.

J is TRBJ2-5 and V is TRBV21-1; the D call in the table, TRBD1, was not verified against the DNA. TRBV21-1 is noted as a pseudogene. The CDR3 is 13 amino acids. Here the CDR3 reads CASITDREETQYF. CDR3 in DNA: TGTGCCAGCATTACGGACAGGGAAGAGACCCAGTACTTC.

The rearrangement links TRBV19 to TRBJ2-1; D not certain. From germline, CDR1 is LNHDA and CDR2 SQIVND (reference sequence). The CDR3 consists of 13 residues. V dropped 6 bases and J dropped 4 bases, with 10 bases sitting between them. The CDR3 protein is CASRDQPYNEQFF. CDR3 DNA: TGTGCCAGTAGGGACCAGCCTTACAATGAGCAGTTCTTC.

The V call is TRBV5-1, the J call TRBJ1-2; maybe TRBD1 (6 bases). The germline V gene has CDR1 SGHRS and CDR2 YFSETQ. Trimming took off 1 base at V and 2 bases at J, with 12 bases between the two ends. The CDR3 loop spans 15 amino acids. CDR3 region: CASSLLSGANYGYTF. CDR3 coding DNA: TGCGCCAGCAGCTTGTTATCAGGGGCCAACTATGGCTACACCTTC.

A word on this clone: Additional DNA sequences in this sample encode the identical CDR3. The chain recombines TRBV28 with TRBJ1-5, with no clear D. The germline CDR1 and CDR2 sequences are MDHEN and SYDVKM. The CDR3 runs to 11 residues. V lost 6 bases to trimming and J lost 7 bases, with 7 bases between them. CDR3 protein: CASSRGQPQHF. The CDR3 nucleotides read TGTGCCAGCAGCCGTGGCCAGCCCCAGCATTTT.

The chain employs TRBV5-1 and TRBJ2-2; D call uncertain. CDR1 and CDR2 (germline): SGHRS, YFSETQ. V dropped 2 bases and J dropped 4 bases, with 6 bases sitting between them. CDR3 length equals 13 residues. This chain's CDR3 is CASSFSSTGELFF. CDR3 in DNA: TGCGCCAGCAGCTTCTCTTCCACCGGGGAGCTGTTTTTT.

The V gene is TRBV19, the J gene TRBJ2-3; D could derive from TRBD1 or TRBD2 (6 bases each). This CDR3 spans 16 amino acids. Germline V gene sequence: CDR1 LNHDA, CDR2 SQIVND (reference sequence). Trimming cost V 6 bases and J 3 bases, with 19 bases left between them. In DNA form, the CDR3 reads TGTGCCAGTAGCCCGGGGGCCAGGGTGGTAACAGATACGCAGTATTTT. Translation gives CASSPGARVVTDTQYF.

Turning to this clone: The same CDR3 can be traced to other DNA sequences in this sample. The chain links TRBV6-4 to TRBJ2-1, with D possibly matching TRBD1 (5 bases). Germline V gene data show CDR1 as MRHNA and CDR2 as SNTAGT. Trimming stripped 4 bases from V and 1 base from J, with 8 bases between. The CDR3 is 14 residues long. The CDR3 nucleotides are TGTGCCAGCAGTGCCTCAGGGTCCTACAATGAGCAGTTCTTC. Translation: CASSASGSYNEQFF.

The J gene is TRBJ2-1, the V gene TRBV4-1; D is uncertain. V dropped 2 bases and J dropped 3 bases, with 5 bases sitting between them. CDR1 MGHRA and CDR2 YSYEKL come from the germline V gene. The CDR3 loop spans 13 amino acids. The CDR3 region is CASSQLNYNEQFF. In DNA, the CDR3 is TGCGCCAGCAGCCAACTCAACTACAATGAGCAGTTCTTC.

In its sample, this clone was seen a few times. The chain carries TRBV6-6 and TRBJ2-2, with 14 bases lining up with TRBD2. The CDR3 runs to 16 residues. J lost 9 bases, V lost 0 bases, and 3 bases had no gene match. Germline CDR1 MNHNY, CDR2 SVGAGI (reference sequence). The chain's CDR3 is CASSYSGTSGSWELFF. The CDR3 coding sequence is TGTGCCAGCAGTTACTCGGGGACTAGCGGGAGCTGGGAGCTGTTTTTT.

V is TRBV10-3 and J is TRBJ2-7; the D is unclear. V lost 3 bases to trimming and J lost 4 bases, with 10 bases between them. The V gene's germline CDR1 is ENHRY and CDR2 SYGVKD. This CDR3 is 13 amino acids long. CDR3 sequence: CAISESPRYEQYF. CDR3 nucleotides: TGTGCCATCAGTGAATCCCCCAGATACGAGCAGTACTTC.

The V and J genes are TRBV28 and TRBJ2-7, with TRBD2 matching over 10 bases. Germline V gene data show CDR1 as MDHEN and CDR2 as SYDVKM. This CDR3 contains 13 residues. Trimming cost V 10 bases and J 3 bases; bases outside gene matches: 6. CDR3: CAITTSGLYEQYF. CDR3 coding DNA: TGTGCCATCACGACTAGCGGGCTCTACGAGCAGTACTTC.

The DNA of the CDR3 is TGTGCCAGCAGCTTAGCAGGTCTTGGAAACACCATATATTTT. Residues: CASSLAGLGNTIYF. The chain is built from TRBV7-9 and TRBJ1-3; D gene unclear. Trimming left V 0 bases short and J 3 bases short, with 6 bases between. Germline CDR1 is SEHNR and CDR2 is FQNEAQ (reference sequence). The CDR3 is 14 amino acids.